This entry lists 16 T cell receptor beta chains sequenced from one sample in a study of OX40 agonist ivuxolimab in advanced cancers. Clones were sequenced by immunoSEQ multiplex PCR, and TCRdb holds only the in-frame ones, with some missing. The table lists around 32,000 clones, roughly 90% of them singletons. This material consisted of CD4+ or CD8+ T cells sorted from blood, taken in a trial of the OX40 agonist ivuxolimab. The receptor set was obtained from an adult with an advanced solid tumor such as melanoma, head and neck, liver or kidney cancer.

This clone was seen a single time. V is TRBV4-1 and J is TRBJ2-1, with 7 positions matching TRBD2. Looked up from germline, CDR1 is MGHRA and CDR2 is YSYEKL. The CDR3 sequence is 17 residues long. The V gene end was trimmed by 0 bases and the J gene end by 0 bases; junction bases not matched to a gene: 5. This CDR3 is CASSQDPGLVSYNEQFF. CDR3 nucleotide sequence: TGCGCCAGCAGCCAAGACCCCGGACTAGTCTCCTACAATGAGCAGTTCTTC.

This chain uses TRBV19 with TRBJ1-2, with TRBD1 matching 9 bases. After removal of 3 bases from V and 6 bases from J, the junction contained 8 bases not matched to a gene. Germline values: CDR1 LNHDA, CDR2 SQIVND (reference sequence). This CDR3 has 15 amino acids. CDR3 nucleotides: TGTGCCAGTAGTATGTCGAGGACAGGGGTAGATGGCTACACCTTC. As protein: CASSMSRTGVDGYTF.

The chain couples TRBV4-1 to TRBJ2-7; 9 nucleotides align to TRBD2. This CDR3 contains 15 residues. Germline V gene data show CDR1 as MGHRA and CDR2 as YSYEKL. V shed 2 bases and J 3 bases; nucleotides not matched to a gene: 5. CDR3 nucleotide sequence: TGCGCCAGCAGCCAATATCCTAGCGGGATCTACGAGCAGTACTTC. Translation gives CASSQYPSGIYEQYF.

The rearrangement links TRBV19 to TRBJ1-1; D is uncertain. This CDR3 region has 14 residues. Trimming removed 1 base at V and 4 bases at J, with 10 bases between. Germline V gene sequence: CDR1 LNHDA, CDR2 SQIVND (reference sequence). This CDR3 is CASSIAGFLTEAFF. The CDR3 DNA sequence: TGTGCCAGTAGTATAGCAGGTTTTCTCACTGAAGCTTTCTTT.

This clone was observed a few times. Written as DNA, the CDR3 is TGTGCCAGCACCAGTGGAGGCGAAGGCTACACCTTC. Translating gives CASTSGGEGYTF. The chain recombines TRBV27 with TRBJ1-2; D gene uncertain. V lost 7 bases, J lost 8 bases, and 14 bases lay in between. The CDR3 contains 12 residues. Germline V gene sequence: CDR1 MNHEY, CDR2 SMNVEV (reference sequence).

The rearrangement links TRBV27 to TRBJ2-7, with a tentative D call TRBD1 (7 bases). Trimming removed 5 bases at V and 4 bases at J, with 18 bases between. Germline V gene data show CDR1 as MNHEY and CDR2 as SMNVEV (reference sequence). This CDR3 spans 15 amino acids. The CDR3 region has the DNA TGTGCCAGCAGTAGAGTCGGAGGGGGCTGGTACGAGCAGTACTTC. Protein product: CASSRVGGGWYEQYF.

V gene TRBV5-1 combines with J gene TRBJ2-3; weak D call: TRBD1 (5 bases). V was pared by 1 base and J by 1 base, with 22 bases between. Germline CDR1 SGHRS, CDR2 YFSETQ. The CDR3 totals 19 residues. The CDR3 region is CASSLFFRGSTAGTDTQYF. CDR3 DNA sequence: TGCGCCAGCAGCTTGTTTTTTCGTGGTTCGACAGCCGGCACAGATACGCAGTATTTT.

The chain employs TRBV28 and TRBJ2-7; D unclear. Per the germline V gene, CDR1 is MDHEN and CDR2 is SYDVKM. Trimming took 3 bases from V and 1 from J, leaving 7 bases between them. The CDR3 spans 13 residues. CDR3 region: CASSFLGSYEQYF. The CDR3 DNA follows: TGTGCCAGCAGTTTCCTAGGTTCCTACGAGCAGTACTTC.

The chain combines TRBV7-9 with TRBJ1-2; 9 positions agree with TRBD1. CDR1 and CDR2 from the germline V gene are SEHNR and FQNEAQ (reference sequence). V lost 5 bases and J lost 7; bases outside the gene matches: 11. This CDR3 contains 15 residues. The CDR3 sequence is CASSNHRGPKGGYTF. The CDR3 nucleotides are TGTGCCAGCAGCAACCACAGGGGGCCAAAGGGTGGCTACACCTTC.

The chain is built from TRBV6-8 and TRBJ2-4; TRBD1 agrees at 9 bases. V shed 4 bases and J 7 bases; nucleotides not matched to a gene: 5. The CDR3 runs 14 residues. Looked up from germline, CDR1 is MNHGY and CDR2 is SAAAGT. This CDR3 is CASSSGQGRNIQYF. Here the CDR3 DNA reads TGTGCCAGCAGTTCTGGACAGGGGCGGAACATTCAGTACTTC.

This chain connects TRBV27 to TRBJ2-2; D remains ambiguous. With 5 bases removed from V and 4 bases from J, the gap between germline ends came to 8 bases. Germline CDR1 reads MNHEY; CDR2 reads SMNVEV (reference sequence). The CDR3 length is 13 residues. This CDR3 reads CASSPLSTGELFF. CDR3 DNA sequence: TGTGCCAGCAGTCCACTATCCACCGGGGAGCTGTTTTTT.

J is TRBJ2-7 and V is TRBV27; 8 bases line up with TRBD1. After removal of 7 bases from V and 3 bases from J, the junction contained 8 bases not matched to a gene. Germline V gene lookup returns CDR1 MNHEY and CDR2 SMNVEV (reference sequence). This CDR3 comprises 14 residues. CDR3 sequence (DNA): TGTGCCAGCACTCGACAGGGGCACTTCTACGAGCAGTACTTC. Translated: CASTRQGHFYEQYF.

This clone came up a few times. Other DNA sequences within the sample encode an identical CDR3. CDR3 in DNA: TGTGCCAGCAGCTTGGGTCGCCAGGGGACCTACGAGCAGTACTTC. Protein: CASSLGRQGTYEQYF. The V and J genes are TRBV5-4 and TRBJ2-7, with D perhaps matching TRBD1 (6 bases). The CDR3 covers 15 residues. Germline CDR1 reads SGHNT; CDR2 reads YYREEE (reference sequence). Trimming removed 0 bases from V and 2 bases from J, with 12 bases in between.

This sequence joins TRBV11-2 and TRBJ1-1; possibly TRBD1 for D (5 bases). CDR1 is SGHAT, CDR2 FQNNGV, per germline. Trimming took off 1 base at V and 5 bases at J, with 14 bases between the two ends. The CDR3 covers 15 residues. CDR3 sequence: CASSLVRGGGTEAFF. CDR3 nucleotides: TGTGCCAGCAGCTTAGTAAGGGGCGGAGGGACTGAAGCTTTCTTT.

The chain couples TRBV27 to TRBJ2-3, with D perhaps matching TRBD1 (6 bases). Germline CDR1 and CDR2: MNHEY and SMNVEV (reference sequence). V lost 0 bases, J lost 0 bases, and 10 bases lay in between. The CDR3 is 16 amino acids. CDR3 residues: CASSLSTGFSTDTQYF. The CDR3 nucleotides are TGTGCCAGCAGTTTATCCACAGGGTTTAGCACAGATACGCAGTATTTT.

This clone was seen a single time. The genes are TRBV2 and TRBJ2-7, with TRBD1 matching over 9 bases. The CDR3 runs to 13 residues. CDR1 and CDR2 (germline): SNHLY, FYNNEI. J gave up 2 bases and V 6 bases, and 2 bases lay outside the gene matches. The CDR3 reads CASRGQGAYEQYF. In DNA, the CDR3 is TGTGCCAGCAGGGGACAGGGCGCCTACGAGCAGTACTTC.